One and the same sample provided the 10 T cell receptor beta chains below, sequenced in a study of blood T cell repertoires in COVID-19. Clones were sequenced by immunoSEQ multiplex PCR, and TCRdb holds only the in-frame ones, with some missing. The table shows about 260,000 clones, with about 89% occurring only once. The specimen sequenced was peripheral blood. The source is a middle-aged man with active or convalescent COVID-19.

J is TRBJ1-1 and V is TRBV6-1; D gene unclear. V was pared by 1 base and J by 0 bases, with 6 bases between. The CDR3 runs to 14 residues. CDR1 is MNHNS, CDR2 SASEGT, per germline. This chain's CDR3 is CASSEVQMNTEAFF. The DNA for the CDR3 is TGTGCCAGCAGTGAAGTACAGATGAACACTGAAGCTTTCTTT.

The chain links TRBV28 to TRBJ1-4; tentatively, D is TRBD1 (5 bases). The CDR3 totals 15 residues. Germline V gives CDR1 MDHEN, CDR2 SYDVKM. Trimming shortened V by 3 bases and J by 8 bases, and 16 bases separated the two germline ends. The CDR3 region is CASSLWGGFGEKLFF. Here the CDR3 DNA reads TGTGCCAGCAGTTTGTGGGGGGGATTCGGAGAAAAACTGTTTTTT.

The chain carries TRBV5-1 and TRBJ1-2; D is unresolved. Per germline, CDR1 SGHRS and CDR2 YFSETQ. The ends were cut back, 0 bases at V and 2 bases at J, with 11 bases in the middle. This CDR3 has 15 residues. DNA of the CDR3: TGCGCCAGCAGCTTGGGGTCAGTCATAAACTATGGCTACACCTTC. Translation: CASSLGSVINYGYTF.

This clone appeared once. The chain combines TRBV29-1 with TRBJ2-7, with D maybe TRBD2 (6 bases). V was shortened by 4 bases and J by 7 bases, with 11 bases between the two germline ends. The CDR3 extends over 11 amino acids. CDR1 is SQVTM, CDR2 ANQGSEA, per germline. This chain's CDR3 is CSVGQGGEQYF. The DNA of the CDR3 is TGCAGCGTTGGTCAGGGAGGAGAGCAGTACTTC.

This chain uses TRBV4-1 with TRBJ1-2, with D unclear. V lost 1 base, J lost 4 bases, and 13 bases lay in between. CDR3 size: 15 residues. Germline loops: CDR1 MGHRA, CDR2 YSYEKL. The CDR3 spells CASSQVESEGYGYTF. The CDR3 DNA reads as TGCGCCAGCAGCCAAGTTGAGAGTGAGGGCTATGGCTACACCTTC.

This clone came up a few times. This chain uses TRBV5-4 with TRBJ1-1, with TRBD1 as a possible D gene (5 bases). The CDR3 extends over 12 amino acids. Trimming shortened V by 0 bases and J by 8 bases, and 8 bases separated the two germline ends. Germline CDR1 is SGHNT and CDR2 is YYREEE (reference sequence). In nucleotides, the CDR3 is TGTGCCAGCAGCTTGGGACAGCGCGAAGCTTTCTTT. This codes for CASSLGQREAFF.

The chain carries TRBV2 and TRBJ1-1, with D tentatively TRBD1 (5 bases). The CDR3 has 13 residues. CDR1 and CDR2 (germline): SNHLY, FYNNEI. V lost 6 bases to trimming and J lost 5 bases, with 13 bases between them. The chain's CDR3 is CASSPSRGTEAFF. The CDR3 DNA reads as TGTGCCAGCAGCCCGAGTAGGGGTACTGAAGCTTTCTTT.

This clone was found once. The rearrangement joins TRBV29-1 to TRBJ1-1; 7 bases are shared with TRBD1. The CDR3 is 13 amino acids. The germline gives CDR1 SQVTM, CDR2 ANQGSEA. The J segment lost 1 base and the V segment lost 3 bases, leaving 2 bases of the junction unmatched. CDR3: CSVEGQPNTEAFF. DNA of the CDR3: TGCAGCGTTGAGGGACAGCCGAACACTGAAGCTTTCTTT. The variable domain in full, completed from reference TRBV29-1 and TRBJ1-1, reads SAVISQKPSRDICQRGTSLTIQCQVDSQVTMMFWYRQQPGQSLTLIATANQGSEATYESGFVIDKFPISRPNLTFSTLTVSNMSPEDSSIYLCSVEGQPNTEAFFGQGTRLTVV.

This sequence joins TRBV6-2 or TRBV6-3 and TRBJ2-7; D is unclear. Trimming left V 4 bases short and J 5 bases short, with 6 bases between. The CDR3 runs to 11 residues. In germline, CDR1 is MNHEY, CDR2 SVGEGT. The CDR3 DNA is TGTGCCAGCAGTTTTGTTAACGAGCAGTACTTC. Protein sequence: CASSFVNEQYF.

Only one count was recorded for this clone. The gene calls are TRBV11-3 and TRBJ2-3, with D hard to call. Trimming cost V 1 base and J 4 bases, with 6 bases left between them. The germline V gene encodes CDR1 SGHNT and CDR2 YENEEA. The CDR3 totals 13 residues. The CDR3, as DNA: TGTGCCAGCAGCTTAGCTGGCCCAGATACGCAGTATTTT. Protein: CASSLAGPDTQYF.